This TCR beta chain was observed in a study of T cell repertoires in cytomegalovirus infection. Study background: Recently identified HLA-C-restricted and well-studied HLA-B-restricted CMV epitopes were used. Study-wide results and limits: CMV-specific HLA-C-restricted TCR beta clonotypes dominated the ex vivo response.

Each CDR3 protein gets one entry after TCRdb re-called the reads with MiXCR. The repertoire holds nearly 700,000 distinct CDR3 sequences, with 30% to 35% as singletons. This clonotype was seen a handful of times. Antigen specificity is unknown. V was shortened by 3 bases and J by 7 bases, with 12 bases between the two germline ends. Looked up from germline, CDR1 is MNHEY and CDR2 is SMNVEV (reference sequence). This CDR3 spans 14 amino acids. The chain uses TRBV27 and TRBJ1-4, with a tentative D call TRBD1 (5 bases). The clonotype comes from a human donor in good health (CMV status not recorded). Some clones in this sample may be carry-over from other donors' samples. The source was cultured PBMCs, collected from culture after CMV antigen stimulation. CDR3 in DNA: TGTGCCAGCAGTTTTACAGGAGATGGTGAAAAACTGTTTTTT. Translation gives CASSFTGDGEKLFF.